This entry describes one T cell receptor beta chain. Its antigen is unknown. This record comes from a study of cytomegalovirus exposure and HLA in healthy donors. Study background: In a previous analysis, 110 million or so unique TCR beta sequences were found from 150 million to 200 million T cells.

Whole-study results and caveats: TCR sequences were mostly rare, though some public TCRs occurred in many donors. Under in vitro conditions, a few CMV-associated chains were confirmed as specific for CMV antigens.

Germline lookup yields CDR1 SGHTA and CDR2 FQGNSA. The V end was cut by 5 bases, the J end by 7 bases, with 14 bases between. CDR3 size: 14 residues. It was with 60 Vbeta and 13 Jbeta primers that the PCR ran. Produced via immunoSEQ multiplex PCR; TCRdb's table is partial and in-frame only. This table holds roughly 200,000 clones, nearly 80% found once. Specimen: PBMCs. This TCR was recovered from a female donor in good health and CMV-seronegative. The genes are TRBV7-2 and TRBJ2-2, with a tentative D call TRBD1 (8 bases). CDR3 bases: TGTGCCAGCAGCGAGACAGGGGAGGGCGGGGAGCTGTTTTTT. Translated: CASSETGEGGELFF.